These 6 T cell receptor beta chains share one sample of origin, sequenced in a study of prognosis after radiotherapy for stage I lung cancer. TCR beta CDR3 amplification from genomic DNA was performed by two-round multiplex PCR. First-round PCR, the initial amplification, used primers specific to each TRBV and TRBJ gene. A single record per CDR3 protein comes from TCRdb applying MiXCR to the multiplex PCR reads. The table records roughly 25,000 distinct CDR3 sequences, 25% to 35% of them present only once. Material: PBMCs, obtained before or after stereotactic body radiation therapy (not recorded which). Every receptor here comes from a donor aged 50 or older with non-small cell lung cancer.

This chain links TRBV12-3 or TRBV12-4 with TRBJ1-5; D unclear. Trimming removed 4 bases from V and 8 bases from J, with 9 bases in between. This CDR3 has 12 amino acids. The DNA for the CDR3 is TGTGCCAGCAGTTCGGTTGGGGAGCCCCAGCATTTT. Protein sequence: CASSSVGEPQHF.

This clonotype was recorded at least ten times. This rearrangement joins TRBV5-1 to TRBJ2-3; 8 nucleotides align to TRBD2. Germline CDR1 and CDR2: SGHRS and YFSETQ. The V gene end was trimmed by 1 base and the J gene end by 5 bases; junction bases not matched to a gene: 3. The CDR3 extends over 14 amino acids. As DNA, the CDR3 is TGCGCCAGCAGCTTGTCGCTAGCGGGAGATACGCAGTATTTT. Translation: CASSLSLAGDTQYF.

This clonotype was detected many times. The chain has TRBV28 and TRBJ2-7; D remains unclear. V was clipped by 5 bases and J by 4 bases, with 9 bases between them. CDR1 and CDR2 from the germline V gene are MDHEN and SYDVKM. This CDR3 region has 12 residues. The CDR3: CASSPGKYEQYF. For the CDR3, the DNA is TGTGCCAGCAGTCCCGGCAAGTACGAGCAGTACTTC.

The chain recombines TRBV27 with TRBJ2-7; unclear D gene. Germline CDR1 is MNHEY and CDR2 is SMNVEV (reference sequence). V was clipped by 7 bases and J by 6 bases, with 16 bases between them. The CDR3 has 13 amino acids. CDR3 sequence: CASIYISVREQYF. In nucleotides, the CDR3 is TGTGCCAGCATATACATTAGTGTACGCGAGCAGTACTTC.

This clonotype was seen repeatedly, ten times or more. The rearrangement joins TRBV11-2 to TRBJ1-1; the D is unclear. This CDR3 comprises 15 residues. V dropped 0 bases and J dropped 1 base, with 9 bases sitting between them. Germline V gene sequence: CDR1 SGHAT, CDR2 FQNNGV. The CDR3 DNA is TGTGCCAGCAGCTTAGATGGAGACCCGAACACTGAAGCTTTCTTT. Translation: CASSLDGDPNTEAFF.

In the case of this clonotype: A much more abundant neighbour one base away suggests this may be a read error. The CDR3 sequence: CATGTGVEQFF. The CDR3 region has the DNA TGTGCCACCGGAACGGGGGTTGAGCAGTTCTTC. The chain uses TRBV6-1 and TRBJ2-1; D is perhaps TRBD2 (6 bases). V dropped 10 bases and J dropped 9 bases, with 13 bases sitting between them. The length of the CDR3 is 11 residues. Germline V gene lookup returns CDR1 MNHNS and CDR2 SASEGT.